This T cell receptor beta chain was recovered during a study of T cells after posttransplantation cyclophosphamide. Here immunoSEQ multiplex PCR was the method, and the copy in TCRdb shows in-frame clones only, minus some. The table has 51,000 or so clones, approximately 94% seen once; the top ten hold about 3.1%. The CDR3 covers 16 residues. Looked up from germline, CDR1 is LNHDA and CDR2 is SQIVND (reference sequence). Unmatched junction bases numbered 11, after V lost 8 bases and J lost 0 bases. The count of this clone is one. The V and J genes are TRBV19 and TRBJ1-2; 8 bases are a match to TRBD1. The sequenced material came from PBMCs. This TCR was recovered from a woman in her twenties or thirties in good health and a related stem cell transplant donor. CDR3 sequence: CASPAREQGANYGYTF. The DNA for the CDR3 is TGTGCCAGTCCAGCCCGCGAACAGGGGGCTAACTATGGCTACACCTTC. Full variable domain (remainder filled in from reference TRBV19 and TRBJ1-2): DGGITQSPKYLFRKEGQNVTLSCEQNLNHDAMYWYRQDPGQGLRLIYYSQIVNDFQKGDIAEGYSVSREKKESFPLTVTSAQKNPTAFYLCASPAREQGANYGYTFGSGTRLTVV.